This T cell receptor (beta chain) was identified during a study of Graves' ophthalmopathy and Graves' hyperthyroidism. The CDR3 sequence is 12 residues long. Germline CDR1 DFQATT, CDR2 SNEGSKA (reference sequence). Trimming took 0 bases from V and 4 from J, leaving 6 bases between them. Many counts were recorded for this clonotype. TCR beta CDR3 amplification used RNA transcripts. First-round RT-PCR relied on HTBI primers, and a second-round multiplex PCR came next. TCRdb re-analysed the multiplex PCR reads in MiXCR, keeping a single row per CDR3 protein. Among hundreds of thousands of distinct CDR3 sequences listed, about 16% were seen once.

This sequence originates from a woman aged 18-35 years with stable Graves' hyperthyroidism. The sequencing sample was made of peripheral blood. V gene TRBV20-1 combines with J gene TRBJ1-2; D not certain. The CDR3 loop reads CSARDSSYGYTF. DNA of the CDR3: TGCAGTGCTAGAGATAGCAGCTATGGCTACACCTTC.